The rows below give T cell receptor beta chains drawn from one sample of a study of spatial heterogeneity in lung cancer. MiXCR was run by TCRdb on the 5' RACE reads, yielding one entry per CDR3 protein. Here the sample spans roughly 48,000 distinct CDR3 sequences, 5.3% being singletons. Here the sequenced sample was PBMCs, taken at surgery. The receptors here all came from a male donor with early-stage non-small cell lung cancer. Each CDR3 is given with its conserved first and last residue. The D gene is left open where the match is weak. The size entry gives how often the clone was seen (once, few, many) or a class if it is expanded.

CDR3aa	CDR3nt	v_gene	abundance	d_gene	j_gene
CASTRTGGPGQPQHF	TGTGCCAGCACCCGGACAGGGGGTCCAGGACAGCCCCAGCATTTT	TRBV27	many	TRBD1	TRBJ1-5
CASSSTPGATNEKLFF	TGTGCCAGCAGCTCCACCCCGGGGGCAACTAATGAAAAACTGTTTTTT	TRBV7-8	many	-	TRBJ1-4
CASSQGETSTDTQYF	TGTGCCAGTAGCCAAGGGGAGACTAGCACAGATACGCAGTATTTT	TRBV19	few	-	TRBJ2-3
CASSVGPSNLRHDTQYF	TGTGCCAGCAGCGTAGGTCCTAGTAACCTGAGGCATGATACGCAGTATTTT	TRBV9	many	-	TRBJ2-3
CASSYLPGQGGETQYF	TGTGCCAGCAGTTATTTACCGGGACAGGGGGGAGAGACCCAGTACTTC	TRBV7-8	many	TRBD1	TRBJ2-5
CASSPSPLSGVDEQFF	TGTGCCAGCTCACCATCCCCACTAAGTGGCGTTGATGAGCAGTTCTTC	TRBV18	many	-	TRBJ2-1
CASSGGGNYEQYF	TGCGCCAGCAGCGGGGGCGGGAACTACGAGCAGTACTTC	TRBV4-1	many	-	TRBJ2-7
CASSTGGAQPQHF	TGTGCCAGCAGCACGGGGGGGGCTCAGCCCCAGCATTTT	TRBV5-6	many	-	TRBJ1-5
CASRAGHPSGANVLTF	TGTGCCAGTCGAGCGGGCCATCCCTCTGGGGCCAACGTCCTGACTTTC	TRBV19	many	-	TRBJ2-6
CASSPRQTPLSEQYF	TGTGCCAGCAGCCCCCGGCAGACTCCTCTCTCCGAGCAGTACTTC	TRBV28	many	-	TRBJ2-7
CSVEDLQSYEQYF	TGCAGCGTTGAAGATCTTCAGTCCTACGAGCAGTACTTC	TRBV29-1	few	-	TRBJ2-7
CASSEQVSKGETQYF	TGTGCCAGCAGTGAACAGGTTTCTAAAGGAGAGACCCAGTACTTC	TRBV6-1	few	-	TRBJ2-5
CASSPVGGLVKNEQFF	TGTGCCAGCAGCCCAGTGGGCGGACTAGTTAAAAATGAGCAGTTCTTC	TRBV7-2	many	TRBD2	TRBJ2-1
CASSDVTYGYTF	TGTGCCAGCAGCGATGTGACCTATGGCTACACCTTC	TRBV7-9	many	-	TRBJ1-2
CASSSAGSLRNTIYF	TGTGCCAGCAGCTCCGCCGGGAGTTTAAGGAACACCATATATTTT	TRBV11-2	few	-	TRBJ1-3
CASSRGGGNEYF	TGTGCCAGCAGCCGAGGCGGGGGTAATGAGTACTTC	TRBV3-1	many	TRBD2	TRBJ2-7
CASRSAAGELFF	TGTGCCAGCAGATCCGCCGCCGGGGAGCTGTTTTTT	TRBV12-3/TRBV12-4	many	-	TRBJ2-2
CASSLWDSPSREEKLFF	TGTGCCAGCAGTTTATGGGACAGTCCTTCAAGGGAGGAAAAACTGTTTTTT	TRBV28	many	-	TRBJ1-4
CAWSGGNEQFF	TGTGCCTGGAGTGGGGGTAATGAGCAGTTCTTC	TRBV30	many	-	TRBJ2-1
CASSADRGEQYF	TGTGCCAGTTCCGCGGACCGGGGCGAGCAGTACTTC	TRBV19	many	-	TRBJ2-7
CASKRGLAGVADTQYF	TGTGCCAGCAAGCGCGGACTAGCGGGAGTCGCAGATACGCAGTATTTT	TRBV9	many	TRBD2	TRBJ2-3
CAIGGTLSYNEQFF	TGTGCCATCGGAGGTACCCTCTCCTACAATGAGCAGTTCTTC	TRBV10-3	medium-sized	-	TRBJ2-1